Presented here are 21 T cell receptor beta chains from one specimen sequenced in a study of PD-L1 blockade in urothelial cancer. Here immunoSEQ multiplex PCR was the method, and the copy in TCRdb shows in-frame clones only, minus some. The sample has 45,000 or so clones, 88% seen once; the top ten hold around 3.9%. The source was PBMCs, collected around atezolizumab (anti-PD-L1) treatment. These receptor sequences come from a man at least 80 years old with urothelial cancer.

The chain combines TRBV28 with TRBJ2-3; tentatively, D is TRBD1 (5 bases). The CDR3 is 13 amino acids. Germline assignment: CDR1 MDHEN and CDR2 SYDVKM. The ends were cut back, 2 bases at V and 5 bases at J, with 8 bases in the middle. The CDR3 loop reads CASSLQGGDTQYF. The CDR3 coding sequence is TGTGCCAGCAGTTTACAGGGTGGAGATACGCAGTATTTT. The whole variable domain, remainder taken from reference TRBV28 and TRBJ2-3, is DVKVTQSSRYLVKRTGEKVFLECVQDMDHENMFWYRQDPGLGLRLIYFSYDVKMKEKGDIPEGYSVSREKKERFSLILESASTNQTSMYLCASSLQGGDTQYFGPGTRLTVL.

This clone was observed once. The V call is TRBV6-5, the J call TRBJ2-3; D is perhaps TRBD1 (6 bases). Trimming took off 5 bases at V and 0 bases at J, with 12 bases between the two ends. From germline, CDR1 is MNHEY and CDR2 SVGAGI. The CDR3 is made up of 15 amino acids. CDR3 DNA sequence: TGTGCCAGCAGTCGACAGGAGACTAGCACAGATACGCAGTATTTT. The encoded protein is CASSRQETSTDTQYF.

This chain connects TRBV7-7 to TRBJ1-1; a possible D gene is TRBD1 (6 bases). This CDR3 is built from 13 residues. Trimming shortened V by 4 bases and J by 8 bases, and 14 bases separated the two germline ends. The germline V gene encodes CDR1 SSHAT and CDR2 FNYEAQ (reference sequence). As DNA, the CDR3 is TGTGCCAGCAGCTACACCCTCGGGACAGAAGCTTTCTTT. It codes for CASSYTLGTEAFF.

V and J are TRBV5-5 and TRBJ2-5; tentative D call: TRBD2 (6 bases). Germline-derived CDR1 and CDR2 are SGHKS and YYEKEE (reference sequence). CDR3 length equals 15 residues. Trimming stripped 2 bases from V and 1 base from J, with 12 bases between. The CDR3 DNA reads as TGTGCCAGCAGCTTCGGGGGAAATCGCCAAGAGACCCAGTACTTC. Its translation: CASSFGGNRQETQYF.

The V call is TRBV2, the J call TRBJ1-1; 8 nucleotides line up with TRBD1. J gave up 2 bases and V 5 bases, and 4 bases lay outside the gene matches. The CDR3 has 14 amino acids. In germline, CDR1 is SNHLY, CDR2 FYNNEI. CDR3 DNA sequence: TGTGCCAGCAGTTCAACAGGGGGTAACACTGAAGCTTTCTTT. Its translation is CASSSTGGNTEAFF.

The rearrangement joins TRBV18 to TRBJ1-5; no clear D. Germline V gene data show CDR1 as KGHSH and CDR2 as LQKENI. CDR3 size: 15 residues. Trimming removed 2 bases at V and 2 bases at J, with 10 bases between. CDR3 bases: TGTGCCAGCTCACCATCACCTCTAGGCAATCAGCCCCAGCATTTT. It encodes CASSPSPLGNQPQHF.

This clone was seen once. This chain links TRBV5-4 with TRBJ2-2, with TRBD2 matching over 9 bases. Germline CDR1 SGHNT, CDR2 YYREEE (reference sequence). CDR3 length: 19 residues. The junction had 18 bases not matched to a gene; V was cut back by 4 bases and J by 5 bases. The CDR3 DNA reads TGTGCCAGCAGCGCCCCGGGTAGCGGGAGAGTTGGTGGTACCGGGGAGCTGTTTTTT. This gives the protein CASSAPGSGRVGGTGELFF.

Concerning this clone itself: Other DNA sequences of this sample code for an identical CDR3. The chain is built from TRBV5-6 and TRBJ2-7; D gene unclear. The CDR3 totals 12 residues. V lost 2 bases and J 1 base, leaving 4 bases between the germline ends. From germline, CDR1 is SGHDT and CDR2 YYEEEE. The CDR3 sequence: CASSLASYEQYF. In nucleotides, the CDR3 is TGTGCCAGCAGCTTAGCGTCCTACGAGCAGTACTTC.

V gene TRBV4-3 combines with J gene TRBJ2-7; 10 positions match TRBD2. Germline V gene data show CDR1 as LGHNA and CDR2 as YSLEER. V shed 0 bases, J shed 3 bases, and the junction held 5 bases outside the gene matches. The CDR3 totals 16 residues. CDR3 amino acids: CASSQDWLAGDYEQYF. The DNA of the CDR3 is TGCGCCAGCAGCCAAGATTGGCTAGCGGGAGACTACGAGCAGTACTTC.

The genes are TRBV4-1 and TRBJ2-7; a weak D match, TRBD1 (5 bases). This CDR3 is 16 amino acids long. CDR1 is MGHRA, CDR2 YSYEKL, per germline. The V gene lost 3 bases and the J gene lost 0 bases, with 15 bases spanning the gap. The CDR3 sequence: CASSQARQGGSYEQYF. The CDR3 nucleotides are TGCGCCAGCAGCCAGGCCCGTCAGGGTGGCTCCTACGAGCAGTACTTC.

J is TRBJ2-7 and V is TRBV2, with 7 bases identical to TRBD2. The CDR3 runs 14 residues. Per germline, CDR1 SNHLY and CDR2 FYNNEI. The trim removed 6 bases at V and 1 base at J, leaving 6 bases unmatched. The CDR3 region has the DNA TGTGCCAGCAGGAAGCGGGAATCATCCTACGAGCAGTACTTC. This encodes CASRKRESSYEQYF.

Here the CDR3 reads CASSLGQGSGELFF. CDR3 in DNA: TGTGCCAGCAGCTTAGGACAGGGATCCGGGGAGCTGTTTTTT. The genes are TRBV7-8 and TRBJ2-2; 7 bases agree with TRBD1. After removal of 1 base from V and 6 bases from J, the junction contained 2 bases not matched to a gene. This CDR3 comprises 14 residues. In germline, CDR1 is SGHVS, CDR2 FQNEAQ.

This clone was detected once. The rearrangement joins TRBV7-6 to TRBJ2-7; 7 nucleotides agree with TRBD2. CDR1 SGHVS and CDR2 FNYEAQ come from the germline V gene. V lost 5 bases to trimming and J lost 1 base; unmatched junction nucleotides: 5. The CDR3 covers 14 residues. The CDR3 DNA reads TGTGCCAGCAGCCTGGGGGGGAATTCCTACGAGCAGTACTTC. Residues: CASSLGGNSYEQYF. The complete variable domain, with remaining parts taken from reference TRBV7-6 and TRBJ2-7, reads GAGVSQSPRYKVTKRGQDVALRCDPISGHVSLYWYRQALGQGPEFLTYFNYEAQQDKSGLPNDRFSAERPEGSISTLTIQRTEQRDSAMYRCASSLGGNSYEQYFGPGTRLTVT.

The J gene is TRBJ2-6, the V gene TRBV19; D is unclear. This CDR3 spans 15 amino acids. V lost 1 base, J lost 0 bases, and 4 bases lay in between. Germline assignment: CDR1 LNHDA and CDR2 SQIVND (reference sequence). The CDR3 region has the DNA TGTGCCAGTAGTATAGCGGGCTCTGGGGCCAACGTCCTGACTTTC. The encoded protein is CASSIAGSGANVLTF.

The rearrangement joins TRBV27 to TRBJ2-7; the D gene is possibly TRBD1 (5 bases). CDR1 is MNHEY and CDR2 is SMNVEV in the germline V gene (reference sequence). V dropped 3 bases and J dropped 1 base, with 22 bases sitting between them. This CDR3 is 18 amino acids long. The CDR3 is CASSLSVARRERSYEQYF. The CDR3 coding sequence is TGTGCCAGCAGTTTGAGCGTGGCGCGCAGGGAACGGTCCTACGAGCAGTACTTC.

This chain links TRBV5-6 with TRBJ2-7; 7 bases are a match to TRBD2. V was clipped by 6 bases and J by 0 bases; unmatched bases: 9. CDR1 and CDR2 from the germline V gene are SGHDT and YYEEEE. This CDR3 has 15 amino acids. CDR3 in amino acids: CASMAGEMSSYEQYF. The DNA of the CDR3 is TGTGCCAGCATGGCGGGGGAAATGAGCTCCTACGAGCAGTACTTC.

The J gene is TRBJ2-1, the V gene TRBV11-2; 9 nucleotides agree with TRBD2. Per the germline V gene, CDR1 is SGHAT and CDR2 is FQNNGV. The CDR3 sequence is 16 residues long. Germline trimming cut 7 bases from V and 9 bases from J; bases unmatched to any gene: 16. CDR3 loop: CASNPPRGGGPSEQFF. CDR3 nucleotides: TGTGCCAGCAATCCCCCGCGGGGGGGAGGGCCGAGTGAGCAGTTCTTC.

The chain links TRBV7-2 to TRBJ2-7, with D possibly being TRBD1 (6 bases). V was cut by 1 base and J by 2 bases, with 18 bases left in between. The CDR3 contains 17 residues. Per germline, CDR1 SGHTA and CDR2 FQGNSA. CDR3 sequence (DNA): TGTGCCAGCAGCTTAGGTTTTAGGTCAGGGGCGCCCTACGAGCAGTACTTC. Protein: CASSLGFRSGAPYEQYF.

V and J are TRBV5-1 and TRBJ1-4; weak D call: TRBD1 (5 bases). Trimming pared 1 base from V and 8 bases from J, leaving 12 bases between. The CDR3 loop spans 14 amino acids. Germline loops: CDR1 SGHRS, CDR2 YFSETQ. The CDR3 nucleotides read TGCGCCAGCAGCTTGATGGGGCGAGAAGAAAAACTGTTTTTT. It translates to CASSLMGREEKLFF.

The chain combines TRBV5-1 with TRBJ1-4, with TRBD1 matching 10 bases. CDR1 is SGHRS and CDR2 is YFSETQ in the germline V gene. The CDR3 contains 15 residues. After removal of 0 bases from V and 7 bases from J, the junction contained 3 bases not matched to a gene. The CDR3 region has the DNA TGCGCCAGCAGCTTGGAGACAGGGGGCGGTGAAAAACTGTTTTTT. Its translation is CASSLETGGGEKLFF. The full variable domain, rest sourced from reference TRBV5-1 and TRBJ1-4, is KAGVTQTPRYLIKTRGQQVTLSCSPISGHRSVSWYQQTPGQGLQFLFEYFSETQRNKGNFPGRFSGRQFSNSRSEMNVSTLELGDSALYLCASSLETGGGEKLFFGSGTQLSVL.

The rearrangement uses TRBV4-3 and TRBJ2-7; TRBD2 matches 8 bases. Germline V gene lookup returns CDR1 LGHNA and CDR2 YSLEER. The trim removed 0 bases at V and 5 bases at J, leaving 18 bases unmatched. This CDR3 contains 19 residues. This CDR3 is CASSQDPWSTGGARDEQYF. The CDR3 coding sequence is TGCGCCAGCAGCCAAGACCCATGGTCCACGGGGGGGGCGCGGGACGAGCAGTACTTC.